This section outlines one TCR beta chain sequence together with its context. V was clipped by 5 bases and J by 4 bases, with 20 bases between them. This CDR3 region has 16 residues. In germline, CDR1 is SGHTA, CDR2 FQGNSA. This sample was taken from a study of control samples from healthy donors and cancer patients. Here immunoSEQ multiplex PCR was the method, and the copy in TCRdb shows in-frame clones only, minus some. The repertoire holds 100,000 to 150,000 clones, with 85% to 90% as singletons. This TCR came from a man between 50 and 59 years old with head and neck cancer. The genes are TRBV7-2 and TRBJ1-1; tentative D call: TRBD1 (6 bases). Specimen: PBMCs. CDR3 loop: CASSIWPDSRFTEAFF. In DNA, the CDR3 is TGTGCCAGCAGCATCTGGCCGGACAGCAGATTCACTGAAGCTTTCTTT.